A single sample gave rise to the 14 T cell receptor beta chains below, sequenced in a study of T cell changes during pregnancy in multiple sclerosis. Profiled with immunoSEQ multiplex PCR; TCRdb holds only in-frame clones, not every one. The repertoire consists of approximately 30,000 clones, with about nine tenths occurring once and the leading ten covering approximately 5.4%. This specimen was CD8+ T cells from peripheral blood mononuclear cells, taken in the first trimester of pregnancy. All receptors come from a female donor with multiple sclerosis, enrolled in a pregnancy study.

This chain joins TRBV11-3 and TRBJ2-3, with D maybe TRBD2 (6 bases). This CDR3 has 14 residues. CDR1 is SGHNT and CDR2 is YENEEA in the germline V gene. Trimming cost V 4 bases and J 0 bases, with 8 bases left between them. CDR3 in amino acids: CASSSGGSTDTQYF. CDR3 DNA sequence: TGTGCCAGCAGCTCTGGGGGGAGCACAGATACGCAGTATTTT. Looking up the rest from reference TRBV11-3 and TRBJ2-3 gives the full variable domain: EAGVVQSPRYKIIEKKQPVAFWCNPISGHNTLYWYLQNLGQGPELLIRYENEEAVDDSQLPKDRFSAERLKGVDSTLKIQPAELGDSAVYLCASSSGGSTDTQYFGPGTRLTVL.

This chain links TRBV4-1 with TRBJ2-7, with D possibly being TRBD2 (6 bases). The CDR3 contains 13 residues. V was trimmed by 2 bases and J by 3 bases, leaving 8 bases between them. Germline-derived CDR1 and CDR2 are MGHRA and YSYEKL. CDR3 sequence (DNA): TGCGCCAGCAGCCAACGGAGGGACTACGAGCAGTACTTC. Translated, it gives CASSQRRDYEQYF.

The chain is built from TRBV10-1 and TRBJ2-7, with D unclear. V was cut by 6 bases and J by 2 bases, with 14 bases left in between. CDR1 and CDR2 (germline): WNHNN, SYGVQD (reference sequence). The CDR3 contains 14 residues. The CDR3, as DNA: TGCGCCAGCAGCCCCAGGATAGATACCTACGAGCAGTACTTC. Protein sequence: CASSPRIDTYEQYF.

The genes are TRBV2 and TRBJ2-1; 8 bases align to TRBD1. V lost 7 bases, J lost 7 bases, and 12 bases stayed unmatched. Germline V gives CDR1 SNHLY, CDR2 FYNNEI. The CDR3 has 15 amino acids. The DNA for the CDR3 is TGTGCCAGCACCGACCGGGACAGGCGAGGGAATGAGCAGTTCTTC. Translation: CASTDRDRRGNEQFF.

The chain carries TRBV5-1 and TRBJ1-1; D gene uncertain. CDR3 length equals 13 residues. The germline gives CDR1 SGHRS, CDR2 YFSETQ. V was shortened by 4 bases and J by 1 base, with 8 bases between the two germline ends. The CDR3 here is CASSDYTNTEAFF. As DNA, the CDR3 is TGCGCCAGCAGCGATTACACGAACACTGAAGCTTTCTTT.

This chain connects TRBV9 to TRBJ2-6, with D possibly matching TRBD2 (6 bases). CDR3 length: 15 amino acids. Germline lookup yields CDR1 SGDLS and CDR2 YYNGEE. The V end lost 3 bases, the J end lost 1 base, and 8 bases lay between the germline ends. DNA for the CDR3: TGTGCCAGCAGCGGCGGAGGGTCTGGGGCCAACGTCCTGACTTTC. Protein: CASSGGGSGANVLTF. Supplemented by reference TRBV9 and TRBJ2-6, the full variable domain reads DSGVTQTPKHLITATGQRVTLRCSPRSGDLSVYWYQQSLDQGLQFLIQYYNGEERAKGNILERFSAQQFPDLHSELNLSSLELGDSALYFCASSGGGSGANVLTFGAGSRLTVL.

The chain combines TRBV6-1 with TRBJ1-1; a weak D match, TRBD1 (5 bases). Trimming cost V 0 bases and J 7 bases, with 9 bases left between them. The CDR3 is 13 amino acids. Germline V CDR1 and CDR2: MNHNS, SASEGT. CDR3 loop: CASSEADSFEAFF. The CDR3, as DNA: TGTGCCAGCAGTGAAGCCGACAGTTTTGAAGCTTTCTTT.

The V and J genes are TRBV4-1 and TRBJ2-5; TRBD2 agrees at 8 bases. Germline V gene sequence: CDR1 MGHRA, CDR2 YSYEKL. The ends lost 4 bases at V and 4 bases at J; junction bases unmatched: 5. The CDR3 consists of 14 residues. The CDR3: CASSPTSALETQYF. As DNA, the CDR3 is TGCGCCAGCAGCCCGACTAGCGCCCTAGAGACCCAGTACTTC.

The chain is built from TRBV30 and TRBJ1-4; 9 bases line up with TRBD1. Germline loops: CDR1 GTSNPN, CDR2 SVGIG (reference sequence). The CDR3 length is 16 residues. Trimming cost V 2 bases and J 7 bases; bases outside gene matches: 11. The CDR3 loop is CAWSPSLGQGGEKLFF. As DNA, the CDR3 is TGTGCCTGGAGTCCGAGTTTGGGACAGGGCGGTGAAAAACTGTTTTTT.

V and J are TRBV5-6 and TRBJ1-1; TRBD1 is a possible D gene (6 bases). There are 14 residues in the CDR3. CDR1 is SGHDT, CDR2 YYEEEE, per germline. V shed 3 bases and J shed 2 bases, with 11 bases lying between them. CDR3 nucleotides: TGTGCCAGCAGCTGGGGACACAGCAACACTGAAGCTTTCTTT. It codes for CASSWGHSNTEAFF. Full variable domain (remainder filled in from reference TRBV5-6 and TRBJ1-1): DAGVTQSPTHLIKTRGQQVTLRCSPKSGHDTVSWYQQALGQGPQFIFQYYEEEERQRGNFPDRFSGHQFPNYSSELNVNALLLGDSALYLCASSWGHSNTEAFFGQGTRLTVV.

This clone has only one observation. CDR3 residues: CASSLELFEQYF. In DNA form, the CDR3 reads TGTGCCAGCAGCTTAGAACTTTTCGAGCAGTACTTC. The V and J genes are TRBV7-9 and TRBJ2-7, with D hard to call. The CDR3 is 12 amino acids. V was trimmed by 1 base and J by 6 bases, leaving 7 bases between them. Germline V gene sequence: CDR1 SEHNR, CDR2 FQNEAQ (reference sequence).

The rearrangement links TRBV19 to TRBJ1-5; TRBD1 aligns across 7 bases. V lost 3 bases to trimming and J lost 2 bases; unmatched junction nucleotides: 7. This CDR3 region has 16 residues. Germline CDR1 and CDR2: LNHDA and SQIVND (reference sequence). CDR3 DNA: TGTGCCAGTAGTATGACACAGGGGAGACGCAATCAGCCCCAGCATTTT. Amino acids: CASSMTQGRRNQPQHF.

This chain links TRBV5-1 with TRBJ2-1, with 10 bases aligning to TRBD2. J lost 8 bases, V lost 5 bases, and 10 bases had no gene match. This CDR3 region has 15 residues. Germline CDR1 and CDR2: SGHRS and YFSETQ. The CDR3 sequence: CASRHGTSDLDEQFF. CDR3 DNA: TGCGCCAGCAGACACGGGACTAGCGATCTGGATGAGCAGTTCTTC.

This chain joins TRBV2 and TRBJ2-3, with D hard to call. The CDR3 totals 15 residues. CDR1 is SNHLY, CDR2 FYNNEI, per germline. V lost 1 base, J lost 3 bases, and 11 bases lay in between. CDR3 protein: CASSEGRSRTDTQYF. CDR3 bases: TGTGCCAGCAGTGAAGGCAGGTCAAGGACAGATACGCAGTATTTT.